The 22 T cell receptor beta chains below come from one sample, sequenced in a study of blood T cell repertoires in COVID-19. Assay: immunoSEQ multiplex PCR; the TCRdb copy retains only in-frame clones and omits some. The sample lists 350,000 or so clones, roughly 89% seen once, with about 3.9% in the top ten. The sample was peripheral blood. These receptors came from an older woman with COVID-19, enrolled during active disease.

This chain links TRBV6-1 with TRBJ2-5; tentatively, D is TRBD1 (5 bases). CDR3 size: 14 residues. Trimming removed 3 bases at V and 5 bases at J, with 13 bases between. Germline CDR1 is MNHNS and CDR2 is SASEGT. The CDR3 loop reads CASSEGRARETQYF. The CDR3, as DNA: TGTGCCAGCAGTGAGGGCAGGGCTAGGGAGACCCAGTACTTC.

The chain recombines TRBV28 with TRBJ1-1; possible D gene TRBD1, 5 bases. The CDR3 is 13 amino acids. V gave up 4 bases and J gave up 5 bases, with 11 bases separating them. The V gene's germline CDR1 is MDHEN and CDR2 SYDVKM. CDR3 nucleotide sequence: TGTGCCAGCAGTTGGGGCAGTCCAACTGAAGCTTTCTTT. This gives the protein CASSWGSPTEAFF.

This rearrangement joins TRBV5-1 to TRBJ2-3; the match to TRBD2 covers 11 bases. The CDR3 contains 18 residues. Germline V CDR1 and CDR2: SGHRS, YFSETQ. Germline trimming cut 0 bases from V and 0 bases from J; bases unmatched to any gene: 6. The CDR3 coding sequence is TGCGCCAGCAGCTTGGCCCGACTAGCGGGACCCAGCACAGATACGCAGTATTTT. Its protein is CASSLARLAGPSTDTQYF.

In nucleotides, the CDR3 is TGCGCCAGCAGTGGTGCGGGGGCCTCTAGCACAGATACGCAGTATTTT. Protein product: CASSGAGASSTDTQYF. The genes are TRBV10-2 and TRBJ2-3; a possible D gene is TRBD2 (7 bases). The CDR3 extends over 16 amino acids. Germline V gene lookup returns CDR1 WSHSY and CDR2 SAAADI. V was clipped by 4 bases and J by 0 bases, with 14 bases between them.

The chain uses TRBV30 and TRBJ2-3, with D possibly being TRBD1 (5 bases). V lost 0 bases, J lost 3 bases, and 7 bases lay in between. CDR1 GTSNPN and CDR2 SVGIG come from the germline V gene (reference sequence). This CDR3 spans 13 amino acids. The CDR3 bases are TGTGCCTGGAGTGTAGGGGCTACAGATACGCAGTATTTT. Its translation: CAWSVGATDTQYF.

The table lists this clone with a few counts. The V gene is TRBV5-1, the J gene TRBJ1-5; D is perhaps TRBD1 (6 bases). V was clipped by 1 base and J by 7 bases, with 9 bases between them. Per germline, CDR1 SGHRS and CDR2 YFSETQ. This CDR3 contains 13 residues. The CDR3 loop is CASSLSGAQPQHF. The CDR3 DNA follows: TGCGCCAGCAGCTTGTCAGGGGCCCAGCCCCAGCATTTT.

This clone was recorded only once. This sample includes further DNA sequences coding for the same CDR3. The gene calls are TRBV6-5 and TRBJ1-2, with no clear D. V lost 6 bases, J lost 2 bases, and 10 bases lay in between. Germline CDR1 MNHEY, CDR2 SVGAGI. The CDR3 contains 13 residues. This CDR3 is CASSLDSNYGYTF. The CDR3 DNA follows: TGTGCCAGCAGCCTGGACTCAAACTATGGCTACACCTTC.

This rearrangement joins TRBV6-6 to TRBJ1-5; 7 positions agree with TRBD1. The CDR3 is 16 residues long. Germline-derived CDR1 and CDR2 are MNHNY and SVGAGI (reference sequence). After removal of 5 bases from V and 5 bases from J, the junction contained 12 bases not matched to a gene. CDR3 loop: CASSPRGQSADQPQHF. In DNA form, the CDR3 reads TGTGCCAGCAGTCCCAGGGGACAGTCGGCGGATCAGCCCCAGCATTTT.

The sample holds one count of this clone. The chain is built from TRBV6-5 and TRBJ1-1; 9 bases line up with TRBD1. This CDR3 has 15 residues. Germline-derived CDR1 and CDR2 are MNHEY and SVGAGI. The trim removed 7 bases at V and 5 bases at J, leaving 11 bases unmatched. CDR3 bases: TGTGCCAGCACGTCCCCCAGGGACAGGGTTACTGAAGCTTTCTTT. It codes for CASTSPRDRVTEAFF.

This clone was observed a handful of times. The chain carries TRBV6-1 and TRBJ2-3; TRBD2 matches at 10 bases. V shed 3 bases and J 1 base; nucleotides not matched to a gene: 13. The CDR3 consists of 19 residues. Germline V gene lookup returns CDR1 MNHNS and CDR2 SASEGT. The CDR3 is CASSEVPIPSGGRTDTQYF. As DNA, the CDR3 is TGTGCCAGCAGTGAGGTCCCCATCCCTAGCGGGGGCCGCACAGATACGCAGTATTTT.

This chain joins TRBV6-1 and TRBJ1-5, with D possibly being TRBD1 (5 bases). In germline, CDR1 is MNHNS, CDR2 SASEGT. V was pared by 4 bases and J by 3 bases, with 19 bases between. The length of the CDR3 is 17 residues. The CDR3 loop is CASSGLMTNGANQPQHF. The CDR3 region has the DNA TGTGCCAGCAGTGGACTCATGACGAATGGGGCCAATCAGCCCCAGCATTTT.

The J gene is TRBJ1-6, the V gene TRBV28; no clear D. The CDR3 is 14 residues long. Trimming pared 6 bases from V and 6 bases from J, leaving 12 bases between. Germline loops: CDR1 MDHEN, CDR2 SYDVKM. The CDR3 protein is CASSPGLINSPLHF. The CDR3 nucleotides read TGTGCCAGCAGCCCGGGATTGATTAATTCACCCCTCCACTTT.

This clone was recorded only once. The V and J genes are TRBV27 and TRBJ1-1; 11 bases are shared with TRBD1. With 4 bases clipped from V and 4 bases from J, the junction kept 8 bases outside the gene matches. From germline, CDR1 is MNHEY and CDR2 SMNVEV (reference sequence). The CDR3 length is 16 residues. The CDR3 bases are TGTGCCAGCAGTTGGACAGGGGGCGGGAGGACCACTGAAGCTTTCTTT. It translates to CASSWTGGGRTTEAFF.

The J gene is TRBJ1-6, the V gene TRBV20-1; D gene ambiguous. This CDR3 contains 11 residues. The germline gives CDR1 DFQATT, CDR2 SNEGSKA (reference sequence). V gave up 3 bases and J gave up 11 bases, with 8 bases separating them. DNA for the CDR3: TGCAGTGCTAGTCCGGGTACACCCCTCCACTTT. Its translation: CSASPGTPLHF.

V and J are TRBV2 and TRBJ2-1; D perhaps matches TRBD1 (5 bases). This CDR3 region has 15 residues. The germline V gene encodes CDR1 SNHLY and CDR2 FYNNEI. Deletions cut 8 bases from V and 0 bases from J, with 14 bases between. In DNA form, the CDR3 reads TGTGCCAGCGGGGTCCAGGGCCCCTCCTACAATGAGCAGTTCTTC. It is translated as CASGVQGPSYNEQFF.

V usage is TRBV5-6 and J usage is TRBJ1-6; the match to TRBD1 covers 9 bases. CDR1 is SGHDT and CDR2 is YYEEEE in the germline V gene. This CDR3 has 17 amino acids. V lost 3 bases, J lost 4 bases, and 8 bases stayed unmatched. The CDR3 bases are TGTGCCAGCAGCTCGGACAGGGGAATAGGATATAATTCACCCCTCCACTTT. It specifies CASSSDRGIGYNSPLHF.

This chain connects TRBV7-3 to TRBJ2-3; TRBD1 matches at 10 bases. The V gene's germline CDR1 is SGHTA and CDR2 FQGTGA. J lost 4 bases, V lost 4 bases, and 8 bases had no gene match. CDR3 length equals 16 residues. DNA for the CDR3: TGTGCCAGCAGCTCCCGGGACAGGGGTTTGGCAGATACGCAGTATTTT. Translated, it gives CASSSRDRGLADTQYF.

The chain couples TRBV27 to TRBJ2-3, with 7 bases lining up with TRBD1. The CDR3 loop spans 14 amino acids. V lost 6 bases and J lost 2; bases outside the gene matches: 5. Germline lookup yields CDR1 MNHEY and CDR2 SMNVEV (reference sequence). CDR3 protein: CASRRQGDTDTQYF. CDR3 DNA: TGTGCCAGCAGGAGACAGGGCGACACAGATACGCAGTATTTT.

The chain couples TRBV19 to TRBJ1-1, with TRBD1 matching over 8 bases. The CDR3 is made up of 16 amino acids. CDR1 LNHDA and CDR2 SQIVND come from the germline V gene (reference sequence). V dropped 3 bases and J dropped 1; count of bases not matched to a gene: 7. The CDR3 DNA reads as TGTGCCAGTAGTATTCAGGGGGCGAGGGAGAACACTGAAGCTTTCTTT. Amino acid sequence: CASSIQGARENTEAFF.

The chain couples TRBV27 to TRBJ2-5; D is perhaps TRBD2 (5 bases). CDR3 size: 11 residues. Germline V CDR1 and CDR2: MNHEY, SMNVEV (reference sequence). The V end was cut by 6 bases, the J end by 3 bases, with 5 bases between. The CDR3 sequence: CASREEETQYF. CDR3 nucleotides: TGTGCCAGCAGGGAGGAAGAGACCCAGTACTTC.

The chain couples TRBV5-1 to TRBJ2-3, with TRBD2 matching over 8 bases. The CDR3 covers 15 residues. From germline, CDR1 is SGHRS and CDR2 YFSETQ. V gave up 0 bases and J gave up 3 bases; unmatched junction bases: 3. Here the CDR3 reads CASSLDSGETDTQYF. The DNA of the CDR3 is TGCGCCAGCAGCTTGGATAGCGGGGAAACAGATACGCAGTATTTT.

V usage is TRBV10-3 and J usage is TRBJ1-1; 9 bases match TRBD1. This CDR3 contains 14 residues. Germline CDR1 ENHRY, CDR2 SYGVKD. The J segment lost 1 base and the V segment lost 6 bases, leaving 3 bases of the junction unmatched. This CDR3 reads CAIRGQGENTEAFF. DNA of the CDR3: TGTGCCATCAGGGGACAGGGAGAGAACACTGAAGCTTTCTTT.